The clone carrying this T cell receptor beta chain came up a few times. What it binds is not known. These data come from a study of glioma-infiltrating T cells. Study-level points and caveats: Above-expected tissue-blood divergence occurred in all gliomas, most in low-grade ones. Only very few CDR3 sequences appeared in both tissue and blood.

The iRepertoire nested amplicon-rescue multiplex PCR amplified TCR alpha and beta CDR3s from RNA. Input was roughly 85-450 ng of tissue mRNA or PBMC total RNA. TCRdb re-called the multiplex PCR reads with MiXCR, one entry per CDR3 protein. Here the sample spans about 190,000 distinct CDR3 sequences, around 30% being singletons. V lost 5 bases and J lost 3; bases outside the gene matches: 3. CDR3 length equals 13 residues. Germline loops: CDR1 SQVTM, CDR2 ANQGSEA. This receptor was obtained from a human donor with low-grade glioma or glioblastoma, undergoing nonglioma brain surgery, or in good health (not recorded which). The V and J genes are TRBV29-1 and TRBJ2-1, with 8 bases that match TRBD2. The sample comprised glioma tissue, nonneoplastic brain tissue, or PBMCs (not recorded which). The CDR3 reads CSVLTSVYNEQFF. CDR3 nucleotides: TGCAGCGTTTTGACTAGCGTCTACAATGAGCAGTTCTTC.